Following are 27 T cell receptor beta chains from one sample sequenced in a study of spatial heterogeneity in lung cancer. As for time point: sample taken at primary tumor resection. MiXCR was run by TCRdb on the 5' RACE reads, yielding one entry per CDR3 protein. The data show around 2,100 distinct CDR3 sequences, about 7% seen once. Sequences were derived from normal lung tissue next to the tumor, sampled at surgery. Receptors originate from a male donor with early-stage non-small cell lung cancer.

This clonotype has a count of ten or more. The V call is TRBV28, the J call TRBJ1-2, with D possibly matching TRBD1 (6 bases). This CDR3 is 13 amino acids long. Germline values: CDR1 MDHEN, CDR2 SYDVKM. Trimming shortened V by 7 bases and J by 4 bases, and 13 bases separated the two germline ends. This CDR3 is CASTGHRIYGYTF. The CDR3 DNA follows: TGTGCCAGCACGGGACACCGCATCTATGGCTACACCTTC.

The V and J genes are TRBV19 and TRBJ2-1; either TRBD1 or TRBD2 may fit D (6 bases each). Trimming cost V 6 bases and J 4 bases, with 13 bases left between them. The CDR3 runs to 14 residues. Germline CDR1 LNHDA, CDR2 SQIVND (reference sequence). CDR3 region: CASRWGAGYNEQFF. CDR3 nucleotide sequence: TGTGCCAGTAGATGGGGGGCAGGGTACAATGAGCAGTTCTTC.

This clonotype is judged medium-sized (0.01 to 0.1%). This chain uses TRBV6-5 with TRBJ2-5; 11 nucleotides match TRBD1. CDR3 length equals 16 residues. Germline V CDR1 and CDR2: MNHEY, SVGAGI. After removal of 7 bases from V and 4 bases from J, the junction contained 11 bases not matched to a gene. CDR3 in DNA: TGTGCCAGCACCAGAACCGCGGACAGGGGGCGAGAGACCCAGTACTTC. It specifies CASTRTADRGRETQYF.

This clonotype was picked up a small number of times. This rearrangement joins TRBV6-5 to TRBJ1-5; 8 bases map to TRBD1. This CDR3 region has 15 residues. Germline lookup yields CDR1 MNHEY and CDR2 SVGAGI. The J segment lost 4 bases and the V segment lost 4 bases, leaving 6 bases of the junction unmatched. The CDR3 bases are TGTGCCAGCAGTTTTGGGACAGGCCAGAATCAGCCCCAGCATTTT. It codes for CASSFGTGQNQPQHF.

CDR3: CASRGGTGELFF. CDR3 DNA: TGTGCCAGCAGGGGCGGAACCGGGGAGCTGTTTTTT. The chain recombines TRBV28 with TRBJ2-2; no reliable D call. Germline V lookup: CDR1 MDHEN, CDR2 SYDVKM. V lost 6 bases and J 5 bases, leaving 7 bases between the germline ends. CDR3 length: 12 amino acids. The complete variable domain, with remaining parts taken from reference TRBV28 and TRBJ2-2, reads DVKVTQSSRYLVKRTGEKVFLECVQDMDHENMFWYRQDPGLGLRLIYFSYDVKMKEKGDIPEGYSVSREKKERFSLILESASTNQTSMYLCASRGGTGELFFGEGSRLTVL.

Judged by abundance, this clonotype is medium-sized. The chain links TRBV5-6 to TRBJ2-7, with 7 nucleotides matching TRBD1. The CDR3 has 14 residues. Germline CDR1 and CDR2: SGHDT and YYEEEE. With 5 bases clipped from V and 3 bases from J, the junction kept 8 bases outside the gene matches. CDR3 amino acids: CASSPDRELYEQYF. The CDR3 region has the DNA TGTGCCAGCAGTCCCGACAGGGAGCTCTACGAGCAGTACTTC.

The chain carries TRBV20-1 and TRBJ2-6; TRBD1 or TRBD2 may be the D gene (6 bases each). The V end lost 3 bases, the J end lost 0 bases, and 18 bases lay between the germline ends. Germline V lookup: CDR1 DFQATT, CDR2 SNEGSKA (reference sequence). CDR3 size: 18 residues. The CDR3 nucleotides are TGCAGTGCTAGGGCGAGGGGGGATTCCCTCTCTGGGGCCAACGTCCTGACTTTC. It codes for CSARARGDSLSGANVLTF.

In its sample, this clonotype ranks as large. This rearrangement joins TRBV5-1 to TRBJ2-1; maybe TRBD2 (6 bases). V shed 1 base and J shed 8 bases, with 16 bases lying between them. CDR1 is SGHRS, CDR2 YFSETQ, per germline. The CDR3 length is 15 residues. The CDR3 reads CASSLKGGEGYEQFF. Written as DNA, the CDR3 is TGCGCCAGCAGCTTGAAGGGCGGGGAAGGGTATGAGCAGTTCTTC.

This clonotype is deemed large (0.1 to 1%). The chain carries TRBV4-1 and TRBJ1-1, with 8 nucleotides matching TRBD1. Germline assignment: CDR1 MGHRA and CDR2 YSYEKL. This CDR3 is 14 amino acids long. V dropped 4 bases and J dropped 7; count of bases not matched to a gene: 8. The CDR3 sequence: CASSPTRDRYEAFF. In DNA, the CDR3 is TGCGCCAGCAGCCCGACCCGGGACAGGTATGAAGCTTTCTTT.

The chain has TRBV24-1 and TRBJ1-1; 10 nucleotides match TRBD1. The ends lost 3 bases at V and 11 bases at J; junction bases unmatched: 8. CDR1 and CDR2 (germline): KGHDR, SFDVKD. This CDR3 region has 14 residues. In DNA, the CDR3 is TGTGCCACCAGTGATGAGACAGGGGGCCGGGGTGCTTTCTTT. It encodes CATSDETGGRGAFF.

By share of the sample, this clonotype is medium-sized. The genes are TRBV9 and TRBJ1-2; tentative D call: TRBD1 (6 bases). The V and J ends lost 3 bases and 8 bases respectively, with 14 bases between them. The germline gives CDR1 SGDLS, CDR2 YYNGEE. The CDR3 runs 13 residues. CDR3: CASSEQGHQGYTF. The CDR3 nucleotides are TGTGCCAGCAGCGAACAGGGCCACCAGGGCTACACCTTC.

By sample share, this clonotype is medium-sized. This chain joins TRBV4-2 and TRBJ2-3; possibly TRBD1 or TRBD2 for D (6 bases each). The V and J ends lost 0 bases and 1 base respectively, with 23 bases between them. Germline V gives CDR1 LGHNA, CDR2 YNFKEQ. The CDR3 is 20 amino acids. CDR3 coding DNA: TGTGCCAGCAGCCAAGAGGGTAGAGGGGGGCACTTGATCGGCACAGATACGCAGTATTTT. Protein product: CASSQEGRGGHLIGTDTQYF.

By share, this clonotype counts as medium-sized (0.01 to 0.1%). This rearrangement joins TRBV7-2 to TRBJ2-1, with D unresolved. The V gene lost 5 bases and the J gene lost 6 bases, with 5 bases spanning the gap. The CDR3 is 11 amino acids. Germline V gene sequence: CDR1 SGHTA, CDR2 FQGNSA. CDR3 loop: CASSTFNEQFF. CDR3 in DNA: TGTGCCAGCAGCACGTTCAATGAGCAGTTCTTC.

This clonotype counts as medium-sized. The CDR3 nucleotides read TGTGCCAGCAGCTTATCTGGGACAGGGGGCGAGCAGTACTTC. This gives the protein CASSLSGTGGEQYF. V and J are TRBV7-3 and TRBJ2-7; 11 nucleotides agree with TRBD1. CDR3 size: 14 residues. Per the germline V gene, CDR1 is SGHTA and CDR2 is FQGTGA. V dropped 2 bases and J dropped 6; count of bases not matched to a gene: 3.

This clonotype is labeled large. The gene calls are TRBV28 and TRBJ1-1; D gene uncertain. Trimming left V 1 base short and J 5 bases short, with 11 bases between. The germline V gene encodes CDR1 MDHEN and CDR2 SYDVKM. The CDR3 totals 14 residues. The chain's CDR3 is CASSLFPGRTEAFF. The DNA for the CDR3 is TGTGCCAGCAGTTTATTCCCCGGGAGGACTGAAGCTTTCTTT.

This clonotype is medium-sized within its sample. This chain uses TRBV2 with TRBJ2-4, with 8 bases identical to TRBD1. The germline V gene has CDR1 SNHLY and CDR2 FYNNEI. Germline trimming cut 10 bases from V and 7 bases from J; bases unmatched to any gene: 3. The CDR3 covers 11 residues. The CDR3 coding sequence is TGTGCCACCCACAGGGGGAACATTCAGTACTTC. It is translated as CATHRGNIQYF.

This clonotype was recorded many times. The chain carries TRBV29-1 and TRBJ1-4; a possible D gene is TRBD1 (5 bases). The CDR3 has 11 amino acids. Germline loops: CDR1 SQVTM, CDR2 ANQGSEA. V was trimmed by 7 bases and J by 8 bases, leaving 11 bases between them. CDR3 protein: CSAEYREKLFF. The CDR3 bases are TGCAGCGCCGAATACAGGGAAAAACTGTTTTTT.

This clonotype is deemed medium-sized. CDR3 nucleotide sequence: TGTGCCAGCAGTCCTCCTCAGGGAGGTGAAGCTTTCTTT. This codes for CASSPPQGGEAFF. The chain combines TRBV6-5 with TRBJ1-1; maybe TRBD1 (5 bases). V was cut by 5 bases and J by 7 bases, with 14 bases left in between. The germline gives CDR1 MNHEY, CDR2 SVGAGI. The CDR3 consists of 13 residues.

By proportion, this clonotype is medium-sized. This chain uses TRBV5-1 with TRBJ2-1; 9 nucleotides match TRBD1. After removal of 4 bases from V and 9 bases from J, the junction contained 8 bases not matched to a gene. Looked up from germline, CDR1 is SGHRS and CDR2 is YFSETQ. The CDR3 contains 14 residues. The CDR3 loop is CASSLGQGGLEQFF. Here the CDR3 DNA reads TGCGCCAGCAGCCTGGGACAGGGTGGGCTTGAGCAGTTCTTC.

This chain connects TRBV12-3 or TRBV12-4 to TRBJ1-5; TRBD1 is a possible D gene (5 bases). Trimming cost V 6 bases and J 2 bases, with 14 bases left between them. The CDR3 sequence is 15 residues long. The CDR3 nucleotides read TGTGCCAGCAGGCCAGACGGGGGGGGCAATCAGCCCCAGCATTTT. Translated: CASRPDGGGNQPQHF.

The chain joins TRBV5-1 to TRBJ1-1, with TRBD1 matching 7 bases. The CDR3 contains 14 residues. V lost 0 bases to trimming and J lost 1 base; unmatched junction nucleotides: 0. Germline CDR1 is SGHRS and CDR2 is YFSETQ. The CDR3 here is CASSLGDRNTEAFF. The CDR3 nucleotides are TGCGCCAGCAGCTTGGGGGACAGGAACACTGAAGCTTTCTTT.

This clonotype was found many times. The chain recombines TRBV6-5 with TRBJ1-1, with TRBD1 identical over 8 bases. CDR1 and CDR2 (germline): MNHEY, SVGAGI. The CDR3 length is 13 residues. After removal of 5 bases from V and 3 bases from J, the junction contained 2 bases not matched to a gene. Here the CDR3 DNA reads TGTGCCAGCAGTGACAGGGGCCACACTGAAGCTTTCTTT. This codes for CASSDRGHTEAFF.

By frequency in the sample, this clonotype is medium-sized. The chain couples TRBV7-9 to TRBJ2-3; 12 nucleotides agree with TRBD2. V lost 1 base, J lost 2 bases, and 1 base stayed unmatched. The CDR3 has 16 residues. Germline CDR1 SEHNR, CDR2 FQNEAQ (reference sequence). This chain's CDR3 is CASSLGLAGVTDTQYF. The CDR3 bases are TGTGCCAGCAGCTTAGGACTAGCGGGGGTCACAGATACGCAGTATTTT.

This clonotype is labeled as medium-sized (0.01 to 0.1%). This rearrangement joins TRBV11-2 to TRBJ2-6; possible D gene TRBD1, 6 bases. Looked up from germline, CDR1 is SGHAT and CDR2 is FQNNGV. With 6 bases removed from V and 0 bases from J, the gap between germline ends came to 12 bases. The CDR3 consists of 16 residues. The CDR3 coding sequence is TGTGCCAGCAGGCGGACAGTAAGCTCTGGGGCCAACGTCCTGACTTTC. This codes for CASRRTVSSGANVLTF.

The J gene is TRBJ2-2, the V gene TRBV28; 10 nucleotides line up with TRBD2. V was clipped by 3 bases and J by 4 bases; unmatched bases: 2. This CDR3 comprises 15 residues. CDR1 MDHEN and CDR2 SYDVKM come from the germline V gene. The CDR3 DNA reads as TGTGCCAGCAGTTTGGCTAGCGGGAGCACCGGGGAGCTGTTTTTT. It specifies CASSLASGSTGELFF.

By its share, this clonotype is large. The V and J genes are TRBV6-2 or TRBV6-3 and TRBJ2-7; 8 positions agree with TRBD2. This CDR3 is built from 14 residues. The V gene end was trimmed by 8 bases and the J gene end by 2 bases; junction bases not matched to a gene: 8. Germline V gene sequence: CDR1 MNHEY, CDR2 SVGEGT. The CDR3 DNA is TGTGCCAGCGCGACTAGCGTCTCACCCTACGAGCAGTACTTC. Encoded protein: CASATSVSPYEQYF.

By share, this clonotype counts as medium-sized (0.01 to 0.1%). A junction end diverges from the germline sequence, so it may reflect a read error. The V gene is TRBV7-7, the J gene TRBJ2-2; 7 positions agree with TRBD2. CDR3 length: 15 amino acids. Germline CDR1 SSHAT, CDR2 FNYEAQ (reference sequence). For the CDR3, the DNA is TGTGCTAGCAGCCAAGGGCTAGCGGCCACCGGGGAGCTGTTTTTT. Translating it yields CASSQGLAATGELFF.